The TCR beta chain under discussion was sequenced for a study of blood T cell repertoires in COVID-19. Study-wide context: The samples span acute and convalescent COVID-19 from the United States, Italy and Spain. PBMCs, B-cell-depleted T cells, or T cells provided the cDNA or gDNA that made up the material.

Germline values: CDR1 SGHVS, CDR2 FQNEAQ. V lost 5 bases and J lost 3, with 4 bases in between. The CDR3 length is 11 residues. Authors' data handling: Amplification with reference gene primers provided the estimates of nucleated cell counts. The protocol was immunoSEQ multiplex PCR, while the TCRdb copy is restricted to in-frame clones and leaves out a portion. V, J and clone size were drawn from that table, and D and trimming were deduced from the DNA. The sample yields 200,000 to 300,000 clones, around 86% seen once. Sequenced: peripheral blood. The J gene is TRBJ2-5, the V gene TRBV7-8; D is unresolved. The TCR sequence derives from an elderly man with acute or convalescent COVID-19. CDR3 bases: TGTGCCAGCAGCATCGAAGAGACCCAGTACTTC. Translating gives CASSIEETQYF.